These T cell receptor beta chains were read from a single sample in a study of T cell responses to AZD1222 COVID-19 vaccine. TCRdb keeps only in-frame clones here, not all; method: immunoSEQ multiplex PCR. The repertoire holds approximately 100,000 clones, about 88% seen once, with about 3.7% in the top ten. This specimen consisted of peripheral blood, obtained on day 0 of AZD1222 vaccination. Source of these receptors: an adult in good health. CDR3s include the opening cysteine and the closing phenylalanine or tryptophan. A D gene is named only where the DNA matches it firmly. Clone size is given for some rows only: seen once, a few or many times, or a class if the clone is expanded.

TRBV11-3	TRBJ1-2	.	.	CASSLTGLIYGYTF	TGTGCCAGCAGTTTGACGGGGCTTATCTATGGCTACACCTTC
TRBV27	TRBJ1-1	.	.	CASRTHYRDGNTEAFF	TGTGCCAGCAGGACTCATTACAGGGATGGTAATACTGAAGCTTTCTTT
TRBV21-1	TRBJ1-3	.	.	CASSKGICEVHSGNTIYF	TGTGCCAGCAGCAAAGGAATCTGTGAGGTCCACTCTGGAAACACCATATATTTT
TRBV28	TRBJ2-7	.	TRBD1	CASKQGIHEQYF	TGTGCCAGCAAACAGGGGATTCACGAGCAGTACTTC
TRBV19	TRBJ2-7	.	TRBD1	CASNPGTGGAGQYF	TGTGCCAGTAACCCCGGGACAGGGGGCGCTGGGCAGTACTTC
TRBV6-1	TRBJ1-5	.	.	CASSEGFKNQPQHF	TGTGCCAGCAGTGAGGGTTTTAAAAATCAGCCCCAGCATTTT
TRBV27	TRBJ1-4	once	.	CASSFGGTNNEKLFF	TGTGCCAGCAGTTTCGGGGGTACCAATAATGAAAAACTGTTTTTT
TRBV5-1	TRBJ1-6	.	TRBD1	CASSFWLGGQVASPLHF	TGCGCCAGCAGCTTCTGGTTGGGGGGACAGGTGGCTTCACCCCTCCACTTT
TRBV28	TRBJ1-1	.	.	CASSFSPGRRPEAFF	TGTGCCAGCAGTTTCAGCCCGGGGAGACGGCCTGAAGCTTTCTTT
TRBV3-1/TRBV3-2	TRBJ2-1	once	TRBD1	CASSQAGTGYNEQFF	TGTGCCAGCAGCCAAGCCGGGACAGGGTACAATGAGCAGTTCTTC
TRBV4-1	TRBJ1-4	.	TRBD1	CASSSRDRGVEKLFF	TGCGCCAGCAGCTCCCGGGACAGGGGAGTAGAAAAACTGTTTTTT
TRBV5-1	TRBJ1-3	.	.	CASSLPGASSGNTIYF	TGCGCCAGCAGCTTGCCAGGGGCCAGCTCTGGAAACACCATATATTTT
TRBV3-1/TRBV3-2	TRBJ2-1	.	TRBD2	CASSPFSGGDNEQFF	TGTGCCAGCAGCCCCTTTAGCGGGGGGGACAATGAGCAGTTCTTC
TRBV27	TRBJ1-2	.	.	CASSLGLGPSYGYTF	TGTGCCAGCAGTTTAGGGCTGGGGCCCTCCTATGGCTACACCTTC
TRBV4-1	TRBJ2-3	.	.	CASSQDDRKRTDTQYF	TGCGCCAGCAGCCAAGACGACAGGAAAAGGACAGATACGCAGTATTTT
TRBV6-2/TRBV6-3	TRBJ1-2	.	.	CASSVIEWVDGGYTF	TGTGCCAGCAGTGTGATCGAATGGGTTGATGGTGGCTACACCTTC
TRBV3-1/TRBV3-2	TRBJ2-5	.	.	CASSHFRGLNPLYQETQYF	TGTGCCAGCAGCCACTTCAGGGGCTTAAACCCGTTGTACCAAGAGACCCAGTACTTC
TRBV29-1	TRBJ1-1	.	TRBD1	CSVPRRDRNTEAFF	TGCAGCGTCCCTCGGAGGGACAGGAACACTGAAGCTTTCTTT
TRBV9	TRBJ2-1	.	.	CASSVGTSAEQFF	TGTGCCAGCAGCGTTGGGACGTCGGCTGAGCAGTTCTTC
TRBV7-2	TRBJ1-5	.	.	CASSFWSDQPQHF	TGTGCCAGCAGCTTTTGGTCGGATCAGCCCCAGCATTTT
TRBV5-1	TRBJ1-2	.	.	CASSLLREGRGYTF	TGCGCCAGCAGCTTACTCAGGGAAGGGAGAGGCTACACCTTC
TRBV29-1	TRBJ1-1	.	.	CSVEKGDPTEAFF	TGCAGCGTTGAGAAGGGGGATCCCACTGAAGCTTTCTTT
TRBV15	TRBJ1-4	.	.	CATSTRKSQNEKLFF	TGTGCCACCAGCACCCGGAAAAGCCAAAATGAAAAACTGTTTTTT
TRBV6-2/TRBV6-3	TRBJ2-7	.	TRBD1	CASSYPLDRGRPYEQYF	TGTGCCAGCAGTTACCCATTGGACAGGGGGCGTCCCTACGAGCAGTACTTC
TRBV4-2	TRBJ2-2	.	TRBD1	CASSQDEGQGLTGELFF	TGTGCCAGCAGCCAAGATGAGGGACAGGGGCTGACCGGGGAGCTGTTTTTT
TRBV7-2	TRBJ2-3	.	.	CASSPSLSTDTQYF	TGTGCCAGCAGCCCGTCTCTTAGCACAGATACGCAGTATTTT
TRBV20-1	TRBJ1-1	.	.	CSASPGITEAFF	TGCAGTGCTAGTCCAGGGATCACTGAAGCTTTCTTT